This T cell receptor beta chain is from a study of blood T cells in healthy people across ages. Study outcomes and limitations: It was held that diversity estimates obtained from one million T cells represented underestimates. Since the PBMCs were unsorted, naive and antigen-experienced cells could not be conclusively compared. Donors of long life had a larger count of naive CD4+ cells and greater diversity than aged donors.

Total RNA extraction produced at least 5.5 micrograms (per sample) for the study. This clonotype was counted ten times or more. The antigen is unknown. PCR was performed a second time for about 7 to 12 cycles using a sample-barcoded 5' primer and a J-beta primer mix. TCRdb passed the 5' RACE reads through MiXCR, listing each CDR3 protein once. Among roughly 700,000 distinct CDR3 sequences listed, approximately 30% were seen once. The ends were cut back, 3 bases at V and 0 bases at J, with 8 bases in the middle. Germline CDR1 and CDR2: LNHNV and YYDKDF (reference sequence). This CDR3 is built from 14 residues.

Sequences were obtained from blood. This TCR derives from a woman of 80 years or more in good health. The chain is built from TRBV15 and TRBJ1-2; tentative D call: TRBD1 (5 bases). In DNA form, the CDR3 reads TGTGCCACCAGCAGGGCACAGGCTAACTATGGCTACACCTTC. It codes for CATSRAQANYGYTF.